This is a list of T cell receptor beta chains from one sample in a study of cytomegalovirus exposure and HLA in healthy donors. TCRdb's table, derived via immunoSEQ multiplex PCR, lists solely in-frame clones and lacks some. Of approximately 150,000 clones in the sample, approximately 87% were seen once. Sequenced sample: PBMCs. These receptors were taken from a woman aged 30 to 39 in good health and CMV-seronegative. Each CDR3 is given with its conserved first and last residue. The D gene is left open where the match is weak. Rows give clone size only sometimes, using once, few, many, or a class for an expanded clone.

>few|TRBJ2-7|NA|TRBV4-1
CASSQVIGQSSYEQYF
TGCGCCAGCAGCCAAGTCATAGGACAGAGCTCCTACGAGCAGTACTTC
>NA|TRBJ1-2|TRBD1|TRBV9
CASSARTGVDGYTF
TGTGCCAGCAGCGCCAGGACAGGGGTGGACGGCTACACCTTC
>NA|TRBJ2-1|TRBD2|TRBV10-3
CAISDQSGVGEQFF
TGTGCCATCAGTGACCAGAGCGGGGTGGGTGAGCAGTTCTTC
>NA|TRBJ2-5|TRBD2|TRBV9
CASSVGAGGYQETQYF
TGTGCCAGCAGCGTAGGAGCGGGGGGTTACCAAGAGACCCAGTACTTC
>NA|TRBJ1-5|NA|TRBV4-2
CASSQVSYQPQHF
TGTGCCAGCAGCCAAGTTTCGTATCAGCCCCAGCATTTT
>NA|TRBJ1-2|NA|TRBV29-1
CSVPWSYGYTF
TGCAGCGTCCCCTGGAGCTATGGCTACACCTTC
>NA|TRBJ1-4|TRBD1|TRBV10-2
CASSPTGGREKLFF
TGCGCCAGCAGCCCGACAGGGGGAAGGGAAAAACTGTTTTTT
>NA|TRBJ1-5|TRBD1|TRBV6-1
CAIKQGTGNQPQHF
TGTGCCATCAAACAGGGGACGGGCAATCAGCCCCAGCATTTT
>NA|TRBJ2-7|NA|TRBV2
CAITRSSLEQYF
TGTGCCATCACGCGGTCCTCGCTCGAGCAGTACTTC
>NA|TRBJ2-1|TRBD2|TRBV2
CASHLSGGAVEQFF
TGTGCCAGCCATCTCAGCGGGGGGGCAGTTGAGCAGTTCTTC
>few|TRBJ1-1|TRBD1|TRBV27
CASSMPGGPEAFF
TGTGCCAGCAGTATGCCAGGGGGCCCTGAAGCTTTCTTT
>NA|TRBJ2-7|TRBD1|TRBV2
CASSTIRGYEQYF
TGTGCCAGCAGTACCATCAGGGGGTACGAGCAGTACTTC
>NA|TRBJ2-7|TRBD2|TRBV5-6
CASSSWTSGGLYEQYF
TGTGCCAGCAGCTCCTGGACTAGCGGGGGGCTCTACGAGCAGTACTTC
>NA|TRBJ1-2|NA|TRBV29-1
CSTGGGEGYGYTF
TGCAGCACAGGAGGCGGGGAGGGCTATGGCTACACCTTC
>NA|TRBJ2-3|TRBD2|TRBV2
CASSEALAVEGGTDTQYF
TGTGCCAGCAGTGAAGCACTAGCGGTTGAGGGTGGCACAGATACGCAGTATTTT
>NA|TRBJ1-3|TRBD1|TRBV2
CASSEGTGEGNTIYF
TGTGCCAGCAGTGAGGGGACAGGCGAAGGAAACACCATATATTTT
>NA|TRBJ1-2|NA|TRBV5-6
CASSSRILGDGPNYGYTF
TGTGCCAGCAGCTCAAGGATTTTGGGAGACGGCCCCAACTATGGCTACACCTTC
>NA|TRBJ1-4|NA|TRBV27
CASSFLVAGLLEKLFF
TGTGCCAGCAGTTTTCTCGTTGCGGGTTTACTTGAAAAACTGTTTTTT
>NA|TRBJ2-1|TRBD1|TRBV12-5
CASGLAETRDRETNEQFF
TGTGCTAGTGGTTTGGCCGAGACCCGGGACAGGGAGACCAATGAGCAGTTCTTC
>NA|TRBJ1-2|NA|TRBV7-2
CASSVDRSYYGYTF
TGTGCCAGCAGCGTCGACAGGTCTTACTATGGCTACACCTTC
>NA|TRBJ2-6|NA|TRBV4-2
CASSQEQSSGANVLTF
TGTGCCAGCAGCCAAGAACAGAGCTCTGGGGCCAACGTCCTGACTTTC
>few|TRBJ2-7|TRBD1|TRBV7-9
CASSPRQGVHEQYF
TGTGCCAGCAGCCCGAGACAGGGGGTTCACGAGCAGTACTTC
>NA|TRBJ2-1|NA|TRBV13
CASSLRGSTYNEQFF
TGTGCCAGCAGCTTAAGGGGGAGCACCTACAATGAGCAGTTCTTC
>NA|TRBJ2-1|TRBD1|TRBV2
CASSSTGDNEQFF
TGTGCCAGCAGTTCTACAGGGGACAATGAGCAGTTCTTC
>NA|TRBJ2-3|TRBD2|TRBV9
CASNRGGRVADTQYF
TGTGCCAGCAACCGGGGGGGCCGTGTGGCAGATACGCAGTATTTT
>NA|TRBJ1-5|TRBD1|TRBV6-1
CASSNRGLGQPQHF
TGTGCCAGCAGTAACAGGGGCCTGGGTCAGCCCCAGCATTTT
>NA|TRBJ2-2|TRBD1|TRBV5-3
CARSLGGLYTGELFF
TGTGCCAGAAGCTTAGGGGGCCTTTACACCGGGGAGCTGTTTTTT
>NA|TRBJ1-1|NA|TRBV4-2
CASSHPGTQAEAFF
TGTGCCAGCAGCCACCCCGGGACACAAGCTGAAGCTTTCTTT
>NA|TRBJ2-7|TRBD1|TRBV7-7
CASSPSQGEYEQYF
TGTGCTAGCAGCCCATCCCAGGGGGAATACGAGCAGTACTTC
>NA|TRBJ1-1|TRBD1|TRBV5-6
CASSLAITGDAFF
TGTGCCAGCAGCTTGGCAATCACAGGGGACGCTTTCTTT
>NA|TRBJ1-6|NA|TRBV25-1
CASSEAGNRNSPLHF
TGTGCCAGCAGTGAAGCAGGGAACAGAAATTCACCCCTCCACTTT
>NA|TRBJ1-2|NA|TRBV6-5
CASNDPGDRGYTF
TGTGCCAGCAACGACCCCGGGGATCGCGGCTACACCTTC
>NA|TRBJ2-7|NA|TRBV6-5
CASSYIQGQSYEQYF
TGTGCCAGCAGTTACATACAGGGACAATCCTACGAGCAGTACTTC
>NA|TRBJ2-2|TRBD2|TRBV18
CASSLAGTTGTGELFF
TGTGCCAGCTCACTAGCGGGGACAACAGGGACCGGGGAGCTGTTTTTT